This T cell receptor (beta chain) comes out of a study of cytomegalovirus exposure and HLA in healthy donors. Notes on the study in general: What was likely a sequencing artifact was a cluster of highly shared sequence variants. Beyond CMV serostatus, there was no information to go on about immune exposure.

Note on this clone: Its antigen remains unidentified.

The germline V and J ends were trimmed by 0 bases and 4 bases, with 5 bases remaining between them. The CDR3 covers 13 residues. CDR1 is KGHSH and CDR2 is LQKENI in the germline V gene. This PCR relied on a set of 60 Vbeta primers and 13 Jbeta primers. Sequencing was performed with immunoSEQ multiplex PCR; in TCRdb, only in-frame clones are kept and a portion is missing. The sample comprises 100,000 to 150,000 clones, roughly three quarters of which are singletons, and approximately 1.7% rests with the top ten. Input material: PBMCs. The sequence was obtained from a woman aged 40-49 years in good health and CMV-seronegative. The V and J genes are TRBV18 and TRBJ2-3; no clear D. The DNA for the CDR3 is TGTGCCAGCTCACCACCGAGCTCAGATACGCAGTATTTT. Protein: CASSPPSSDTQYF.